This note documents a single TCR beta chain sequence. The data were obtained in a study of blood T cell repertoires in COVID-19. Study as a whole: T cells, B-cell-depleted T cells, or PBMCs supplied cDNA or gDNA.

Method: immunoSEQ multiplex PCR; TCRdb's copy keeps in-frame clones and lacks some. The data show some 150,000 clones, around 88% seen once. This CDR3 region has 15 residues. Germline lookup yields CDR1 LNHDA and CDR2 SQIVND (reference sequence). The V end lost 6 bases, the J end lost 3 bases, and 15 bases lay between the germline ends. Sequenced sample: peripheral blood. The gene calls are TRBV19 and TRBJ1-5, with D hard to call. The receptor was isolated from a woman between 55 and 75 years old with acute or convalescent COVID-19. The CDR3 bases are TGTGCCAGTAGACCTCAACAATTCAACAATCAGCCCCAGCATTTT. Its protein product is CASRPQQFNNQPQHF.